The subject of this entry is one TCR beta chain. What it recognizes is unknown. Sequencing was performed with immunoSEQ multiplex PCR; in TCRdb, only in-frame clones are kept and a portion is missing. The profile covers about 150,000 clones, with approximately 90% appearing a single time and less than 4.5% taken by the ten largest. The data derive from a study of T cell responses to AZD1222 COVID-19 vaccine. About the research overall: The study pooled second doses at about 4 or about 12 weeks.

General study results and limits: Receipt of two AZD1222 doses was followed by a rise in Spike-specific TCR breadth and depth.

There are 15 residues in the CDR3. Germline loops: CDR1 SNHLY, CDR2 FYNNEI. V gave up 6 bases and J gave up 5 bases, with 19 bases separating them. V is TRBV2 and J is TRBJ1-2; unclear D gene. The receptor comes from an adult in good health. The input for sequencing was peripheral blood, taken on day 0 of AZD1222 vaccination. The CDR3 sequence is CASSQQSEAPYGYTF. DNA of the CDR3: TGTGCCAGCAGCCAGCAATCCGAGGCCCCTTATGGCTACACCTTC.